These 25 T cell receptor beta chains came from one sample sequenced in a study of human CD8 memory T cell subsets. Early memory CD8+ T cells that were CCR7+ PD-1+ TIGIT+ and had exhausted-like traits were the TPEX cells. Production of TCR beta libraries used UMI-labeled 5' RACE as the method. No DNA is given; TCRdb re-called the 5' RACE reads and lists each CDR3 protein once. The listing contains about 6,700 distinct CDR3 sequences. The sequenced sample was CD8+ T cells from PBMCs. The receptors derive from a human donor in good health.

This clonotype is deemed medium-sized (0.01 to 0.1%) by its frequency. The V and J genes are TRBV19 and TRBJ1-4; TCRdb outputs TRBD1, but without DNA this stays unchecked. The CDR3 covers 15 residues. Germline V gene lookup returns CDR1 LNHDA and CDR2 SQIVND (reference sequence). CDR3 region: CASSMFGNRNEKLFF. Full variable domain (rest looked up from reference TRBV19 and TRBJ1-4): DGGITQSPKYLFRKEGQNVTLSCEQNLNHDAMYWYRQDPGQGLRLIYYSQIVNDFQKGDIAEGYSVSREKKESFPLTVTSAQKNPTAFYLCASSMFGNRNEKLFFGSGTQLSVL.

This clonotype is large by frequency. The chain recombines TRBV15 with TRBJ1-4. Germline V lookup: CDR1 LNHNV, CDR2 YYDKDF (reference sequence). The CDR3 has 13 amino acids. The chain's CDR3 is CATRGLTNEKLFF.

This chain links TRBV15 with TRBJ2-7; TCRdb outputs TRBD2, but without DNA this stays unchecked. The germline CDR1 and CDR2 sequences are LNHNV and YYDKDF (reference sequence). This CDR3 has 15 residues. The CDR3 sequence: CATSPAREGRYEQYF.

The rearrangement links TRBV24-1 to TRBJ2-7; the TCRdb D gene call, TRBD1, has no DNA to confirm it. Germline V lookup: CDR1 KGHDR, CDR2 SFDVKD. The CDR3 runs 15 residues. CDR3 protein: CATSEGGGSTYEQYF.

The rearrangement uses TRBV14 and TRBJ2-1; the D call from TCRdb, TRBD2, cannot be confirmed without DNA. CDR3 length: 16 amino acids. Germline CDR1 is SGHDN and CDR2 is FVKESK. The CDR3 spells CASSQLGTSKDNEQFF.

The chain combines TRBV19 with TRBJ2-3. CDR3 length: 16 residues. CDR1 and CDR2 from the germline V gene are LNHDA and SQIVND (reference sequence). The CDR3 here is CASSTGREFSTDTQYF. Together with reference TRBV19 and TRBJ2-3, the CDR3 gives the full variable domain: DGGITQSPKYLFRKEGQNVTLSCEQNLNHDAMYWYRQDPGQGLRLIYYSQIVNDFQKGDIAEGYSVSREKKESFPLTVTSAQKNPTAFYLCASSTGREFSTDTQYFGPGTRLTVL.

The chain links TRBV5-5 to TRBJ2-7. The CDR3 loop spans 13 amino acids. Per germline, CDR1 SGHKS and CDR2 YYEKEE (reference sequence). The CDR3 region is CASSEGGTYEQYF.

In terms of frequency, this clonotype is medium-sized (0.01 to 0.1%). This chain uses TRBV12-3 or TRBV12-4 with TRBJ2-1. The CDR3 sequence is 14 residues long. The CDR3 is CASSFSTNYNEQFF.

The chain links TRBV4-3 to TRBJ1-2. CDR3 length: 15 amino acids. CDR1 LGHNA and CDR2 YSLEER come from the germline V gene. The chain's CDR3 is CASSQDVRSGYGYTF.

The chain couples TRBV10-3 to TRBJ1-1. Germline V gene data show CDR1 as ENHRY and CDR2 as SYGVKD. The CDR3 extends over 12 amino acids. The CDR3 protein is CAISERNTEAFF.

The chain carries TRBV18 and TRBJ1-1; TCRdb calls TRBD1, which cannot be checked without DNA. The CDR3 extends over 14 amino acids. Germline V gene data show CDR1 as KGHSH and CDR2 as LQKENI. The CDR3 spells CASSLRGADTEAFF. Looking up the rest from reference TRBV18 and TRBJ1-1 gives the full variable domain: NAGVMQNPRHLVRRRGQEARLRCSPMKGHSHVYWYRQLPEEGLKFMVYLQKENIIDESGMPKERFSAEFPKEGPSILRIQQVVRGDSAAYFCASSLRGADTEAFFGQGTRLTVV.

Considering frequency, this clonotype is medium-sized. The chain employs TRBV28 and TRBJ2-5; TCRdb reports TRBD1, a call that lacks DNA to check it against. Germline CDR1 reads MDHEN; CDR2 reads SYDVKM. The CDR3 sequence is 18 residues long. The CDR3: CASSPGTGGSLYQETQYF.

V is TRBV28 and J is TRBJ2-7; TCRdb reports TRBD2, a call that lacks DNA to check it against. The CDR3 consists of 16 residues. Per the germline V gene, CDR1 is MDHEN and CDR2 is SYDVKM. CDR3 loop: CASSPEGRPGVYEQYF.

The V gene is TRBV24-1, the J gene TRBJ2-1; the D call from TCRdb, TRBD2, cannot be confirmed without DNA. Germline-derived CDR1 and CDR2 are KGHDR and SFDVKD. This CDR3 has 14 amino acids. The CDR3 sequence is CATSRAEGYNEQFF.

The gene calls are TRBV5-4 and TRBJ1-1. Germline V gene data show CDR1 as SGHNT and CDR2 as YYREEE (reference sequence). The CDR3 is 13 amino acids. CDR3 amino acids: CASSQRVGTEAFF.

This clonotype counts as medium-sized (0.01 to 0.1%) by frequency. The chain carries TRBV29-1 and TRBJ1-1. Germline V gives CDR1 SQVTM, CDR2 ANQGSEA. This CDR3 is 13 amino acids long. The CDR3 here is CSAHKAMNTEAFF. Supplemented by reference TRBV29-1 and TRBJ1-1, the full variable domain reads SAVISQKPSRDICQRGTSLTIQCQVDSQVTMMFWYRQQPGQSLTLIATANQGSEATYESGFVIDKFPISRPNLTFSTLTVSNMSPEDSSIYLCSAHKAMNTEAFFGQGTRLTVV.

J is TRBJ2-5 and V is TRBV27; TCRdb's D gene call, TRBD1, goes unchecked for lack of DNA. The CDR3 sequence is 14 residues long. Per germline, CDR1 MNHEY and CDR2 SMNVEV (reference sequence). CDR3 residues: CASSLFPGVETQYF.

The chain has TRBV27 and TRBJ2-7; as DNA is missing, the TRBD1 call by TCRdb cannot be tested. The CDR3 is 16 residues long. The germline V gene encodes CDR1 MNHEY and CDR2 SMNVEV (reference sequence). The CDR3 region is CASSLGIGTGVYEQYF.

J is TRBJ2-1 and V is TRBV28; TCRdb designates TRBD1, a call that cannot be tested without DNA. The germline CDR1 and CDR2 sequences are MDHEN and SYDVKM. The CDR3 is 21 amino acids. This CDR3 reads CASSSRQGASPTFSSYNEQFF.

The chain is built from TRBV7-9 and TRBJ2-5; the D gene TCRdb calls, TRBD1, cannot be checked with no DNA. The CDR3 length is 15 residues. CDR1 SEHNR and CDR2 FQNEAQ come from the germline V gene (reference sequence). CDR3 sequence reads: CASSLGGAGWETQYF.

This clonotype is medium-sized by frequency. The chain joins TRBV9 to TRBJ1-2. This CDR3 is built from 16 residues. Germline values: CDR1 SGDLS, CDR2 YYNGEE. The CDR3 reads CASSVGSLNEENGYTF.

This sequence joins TRBV7-8 and TRBJ1-1; TCRdb designates TRBD1, a call that cannot be tested without DNA. Germline CDR1 SGHVS, CDR2 FQNEAQ. This CDR3 spans 16 amino acids. The CDR3 sequence is CASSLSRQGAGTEAFF.

The chain recombines TRBV12-3 or TRBV12-4 with TRBJ2-5; as DNA is missing, the TRBD2 call by TCRdb cannot be tested. The CDR3 covers 15 residues. The CDR3 sequence: CASSPSGGARETQYF.

By frequency, this clonotype is medium-sized (0.01 to 0.1%). The chain combines TRBV7-2 with TRBJ2-1; TCRdb selects TRBD2, and the lack of DNA leaves this call unchecked. The CDR3 is 14 residues long. In germline, CDR1 is SGHTA, CDR2 FQGNSA. Here the CDR3 reads CASSTPFSGNEQFF.

V gene TRBV4-2 combines with J gene TRBJ2-7; lacking DNA, the TRBD2 call made by TCRdb goes unchecked. The CDR3 runs to 15 residues. Germline CDR1 and CDR2: LGHNA and YNFKEQ. The CDR3 loop reads CASSQASGSSVEQYF.